Given below is one TCR beta chain in context. This sample is part of a study of blood T cell repertoires in COVID-19. Study at large: Donors in the United States, Italy and Spain gave samples during acute or convalescent COVID-19. Nucleic acid was either cDNA or gDNA, and it came from T cells, B-cell-depleted T cells, or PBMCs.

CDR3 length: 17 amino acids. Germline assignment: CDR1 LGHNA and CDR2 YNFKEQ. The germline V and J ends were trimmed by 1 base and 1 base, with 13 bases remaining between them. In the original processing: By means of reference gene primer amplification, nucleated cell counts were estimated. Only in-frame clones appear in the TCRdb table, and some are missing; sequencing was by immunoSEQ multiplex PCR. V and J calls plus clone size are reproduced from that table; the DNA served to infer D and trimming. This table has some 85,000 clones, over 65% appearing once. The V gene is TRBV4-2, the J gene TRBJ2-2, with D possibly matching TRBD2 (6 bases). This clonotype was sampled from a human donor in a cohort sampled during active COVID-19. Source material: peripheral blood. CDR3 DNA sequence: TGTGCCAGCAGCCAAGTCCGGGGCGGGGTGAACACCGGGGAGCTGTTTTTT. Protein sequence: CASSQVRGGVNTGELFF.